The 32 T cell receptor beta chains given below trace back to one sample, sequenced in a study of blood T cell repertoires in COVID-19. Libraries were prepared by immunoSEQ multiplex PCR; TCRdb keeps only in-frame clonotypes and omits some of them. The table has tens of thousands of clones, over 70% seen once; the top ten hold approximately 4.4%. The sample taken for sequencing was peripheral blood. All receptors derive from a woman aged 45-60 years with acute or convalescent COVID-19.

The CDR3 sequence is CASSGLAGQGAEAFF. The CDR3 nucleotides read TGTGCCAGCAGCGGTCTGGCAGGGCAGGGGGCTGAAGCTTTCTTT. This rearrangement joins TRBV5-6 to TRBJ1-1; TRBD1 agrees at 7 bases. Unmatched junction bases numbered 12, after V lost 4 bases and J lost 6 bases. From germline, CDR1 is SGHDT and CDR2 YYEEEE. The CDR3 spans 15 residues.

This chain connects TRBV4-3 to TRBJ1-2; the match to TRBD1 covers 11 bases. V lost 0 bases to trimming and J lost 13 bases; unmatched junction nucleotides: 7. The CDR3 covers 14 residues. Germline values: CDR1 LGHNA, CDR2 YSLEER. This CDR3 reads CASSQDRTGGVGTF. DNA of the CDR3: TGCGCCAGCAGCCAAGATCGGACAGGGGGCGTTGGCACCTTC.

The chain has TRBV2 and TRBJ1-5, with TRBD1 matching over 7 bases. The ends lost 4 bases at V and 9 bases at J; junction bases unmatched: 6. The CDR3 covers 13 residues. The germline V gene has CDR1 SNHLY and CDR2 FYNNEI. The CDR3 spells CASSADRARPQHF. CDR3 sequence (DNA): TGTGCCAGCAGTGCAGACAGGGCACGGCCCCAGCATTTT. The full variable domain, completed using reference TRBV2 and TRBJ1-5, is EPEVTQTPSHQVTQMGQEVILRCVPISNHLYFYWYRQILGQKVEFLVSFYNNEISEKSEIFDDQFSVERPDGSNFTLKIRSTKLEDSAMYFCASSADRARPQHFGDGTRLSIL.

The chain recombines TRBV5-1 with TRBJ2-7; a weak D match, TRBD1 (6 bases). The CDR3 sequence is 17 residues long. Germline assignment: CDR1 SGHRS and CDR2 YFSETQ. V gave up 4 bases and J gave up 0 bases, with 20 bases separating them. The chain's CDR3 is CASSPGYGQRNSYEQYF. DNA for the CDR3: TGCGCCAGCAGCCCAGGTTACGGACAGAGGAACTCCTACGAGCAGTACTTC. The variable domain in full, with the rest retrieved from reference TRBV5-1 and TRBJ2-7, is KAGVTQTPRYLIKTRGQQVTLSCSPISGHRSVSWYQQTPGQGLQFLFEYFSETQRNKGNFPGRFSGRQFSNSRSEMNVSTLELGDSALYLCASSPGYGQRNSYEQYFGPGTRLTVT.

The V gene is TRBV18, the J gene TRBJ2-7; TRBD2 agrees at 7 bases. Germline V gene lookup returns CDR1 KGHSH and CDR2 LQKENI. The CDR3 extends over 19 amino acids. V shed 3 bases, J shed 0 bases, and the junction held 17 bases outside the gene matches. As DNA, the CDR3 is TGTGCCAGCTCACCGGCAGGGACGATGCTAGCGGATTCCTCCTACGAGCAGTACTTC. It specifies CASSPAGTMLADSSYEQYF.

As to this clone: The junction departs from germline at one end; a sequencing error may be responsible. The rearrangement joins TRBV30 to TRBJ1-1; 7 nucleotides agree with TRBD1. The CDR3 has 12 amino acids. Germline assignment: CDR1 GTSNPN and CDR2 SVGIG (reference sequence). CDR3 coding DNA: TGCTCGACAGGGTTAGGTGGGGTTGAAGCTTTCTTT. Residues: CSTGLGGVEAFF.

The chain links TRBV27 to TRBJ2-1; D is undetermined. V lost 5 bases, J lost 4 bases, and 3 bases lay in between. CDR3 length: 11 amino acids. Germline assignment: CDR1 MNHEY and CDR2 SMNVEV (reference sequence). CDR3 amino acids: CASSLYNEQFF. In nucleotides, the CDR3 is TGTGCCAGCAGTCTATACAATGAGCAGTTCTTC.

This chain connects TRBV7-2 to TRBJ2-7; 9 bases map to TRBD1. V lost 5 bases to trimming and J lost 7 bases; unmatched junction nucleotides: 9. The germline V gene has CDR1 SGHTA and CDR2 FQGNSA. CDR3 length: 14 amino acids. DNA for the CDR3: TGTGCCAGCAGCGACCCCGGGACAGGGAGGGAGCAGTACTTC. Encoded protein: CASSDPGTGREQYF.

The J gene is TRBJ1-1, the V gene TRBV11-2; 8 bases are shared with TRBD1. CDR1 and CDR2 (germline): SGHAT, FQNNGV. The CDR3 spans 14 residues. Trimming took 4 bases from V and 5 from J; bases not matched to a gene: 6. The CDR3 DNA reads as TGTGCCAGCAGCTCCGACAGGGGACGAACTGAAGCTTTCTTT. It encodes CASSSDRGRTEAFF.

V usage is TRBV2 and J usage is TRBJ1-4; a weak D match, TRBD1 (5 bases). The CDR3 has 12 amino acids. V lost 6 bases to trimming and J lost 8 bases, with 10 bases between them. Looked up from germline, CDR1 is SNHLY and CDR2 is FYNNEI. The CDR3 is CASRPDSEKLFF. The DNA for the CDR3 is TGTGCCAGCAGACCCGACAGCGAAAAACTGTTTTTT.

The genes are TRBV9 and TRBJ2-1; 10 bases match TRBD2. Trimming took 2 bases from V and 4 from J; bases not matched to a gene: 3. Germline-derived CDR1 and CDR2 are SGDLS and YYNGEE. The length of the CDR3 is 15 residues. This CDR3 is CASSVGTSAYNEQFF. Written as DNA, the CDR3 is TGTGCCAGCAGCGTCGGGACTAGCGCTTACAATGAGCAGTTCTTC. Variable domain in full (rest from reference TRBV9 and TRBJ2-1): DSGVTQTPKHLITATGQRVTLRCSPRSGDLSVYWYQQSLDQGLQFLIQYYNGEERAKGNILERFSAQQFPDLHSELNLSSLELGDSALYFCASSVGTSAYNEQFFGPGTRLTVL.

The genes are TRBV24-1 and TRBJ2-7; no firm D call. The CDR3 spans 12 residues. V dropped 9 bases and J dropped 6 bases, with 14 bases sitting between them. Looked up from germline, CDR1 is KGHDR and CDR2 is SFDVKD. The CDR3, as DNA: TGTGCCACCGCTCAGAATGGCCGCGAGCAGTACTTC. Translation: CATAQNGREQYF.

The rearrangement links TRBV18 to TRBJ2-5; maybe TRBD2 (6 bases). Germline CDR1 and CDR2: KGHSH and LQKENI. The CDR3 covers 15 residues. The V gene lost 5 bases and the J gene lost 3 bases, with 16 bases spanning the gap. The CDR3 region is CASSSRTISEETQYF. Here the CDR3 DNA reads TGTGCCAGCTCATCACGGACTATATCGGAAGAGACCCAGTACTTC.

J is TRBJ1-2 and V is TRBV2; TRBD1 agrees at 8 bases. V dropped 6 bases and J dropped 2; count of bases not matched to a gene: 5. CDR1 is SNHLY, CDR2 FYNNEI, per germline. The CDR3 spans 14 residues. The DNA of the CDR3 is TGTGCCAGCAGCAGGGGGCCTAGCAACTATGGCTACACCTTC. Amino acid sequence: CASSRGPSNYGYTF.

V usage is TRBV4-1 and J usage is TRBJ2-5, with 9 nucleotides matching TRBD1. CDR3 length equals 15 residues. Unmatched junction bases numbered 2, after V lost 1 base and J lost 2 bases. Germline V gives CDR1 MGHRA, CDR2 YSYEKL. CDR3 nucleotide sequence: TGCGCCAGCAGCCAAGCTGGGACAGGGCAAGAGACCCAGTACTTC. It yields the protein CASSQAGTGQETQYF.

The chain is built from TRBV9 and TRBJ1-6; a weak D match, TRBD1 (6 bases). V was cut by 3 bases and J by 9 bases, with 16 bases left in between. Germline V gives CDR1 SGDLS, CDR2 YYNGEE. The CDR3 loop spans 15 amino acids. The CDR3 loop reads CASSDRQAQTSPLHF. The CDR3 DNA follows: TGTGCCAGCAGCGATCGACAGGCCCAGACTTCACCCCTCCACTTT.

The chain links TRBV3-1 (or the pseudogene TRBV3-2) to TRBJ2-7, with D possibly matching TRBD1 (5 bases). This CDR3 contains 12 residues. Trimming stripped 1 base from V and 8 bases from J, with 9 bases between. CDR1 and CDR2 from the germline V gene are LGHDT and YNNKEL (reference sequence). The CDR3 region has the DNA TGTGCCAGCAGCCAAGTGCAGGGAAAGCAGTACTTC. This encodes CASSQVQGKQYF.

This clone was seen once. The chain uses TRBV6-5 and TRBJ2-7; D might be TRBD2 (5 bases). Germline loops: CDR1 MNHEY, CDR2 SVGAGI. The germline V and J ends were trimmed by 5 bases and 0 bases, with 14 bases remaining between them. The CDR3 runs 15 residues. DNA of the CDR3: TGTGCCAGCAGTCGTGACTACCAGCGCTCCTACGAGCAGTACTTC. Its translation: CASSRDYQRSYEQYF.

The chain links TRBV5-1 to TRBJ1-1; no clear D gene. CDR1 is SGHRS and CDR2 is YFSETQ in the germline V gene. The CDR3 runs 14 residues. Trimming removed 4 bases from V and 4 bases from J, with 14 bases in between. In DNA, the CDR3 is TGCGCCAGCAGCCTGACACCTGTCGTCACTGAAGCTTTCTTT. Amino acid sequence: CASSLTPVVTEAFF.

The chain has TRBV7-2 and TRBJ2-7; 14 positions match TRBD2. Germline values: CDR1 SGHTA, CDR2 FQGNSA. The CDR3 contains 18 residues. After removal of 3 bases from V and 0 bases from J, the junction contained 7 bases not matched to a gene. CDR3 sequence: CASSLGPTSGGASYEQYF. The CDR3 DNA reads TGTGCCAGCAGCTTGGGGCCGACTAGCGGGGGGGCCTCCTACGAGCAGTACTTC.

This chain uses TRBV6-6 with TRBJ1-6; 11 positions match TRBD1. The J segment lost 10 bases and the V segment lost 0 bases, leaving 5 bases of the junction unmatched. Germline lookup yields CDR1 MNHNY and CDR2 SVGAGI (reference sequence). The CDR3 has 16 amino acids. For the CDR3, the DNA is TGTGCCAGCAGTTACTCAGGAGGGACAGGGGGGTCACCCCTCCACTTT. Encoded protein: CASSYSGGTGGSPLHF.

V and J are TRBV28 and TRBJ1-2, with TRBD1 matching over 7 bases. V shed 6 bases and J 4 bases; nucleotides not matched to a gene: 5. Germline V gene sequence: CDR1 MDHEN, CDR2 SYDVKM. There are 13 residues in the CDR3. The CDR3 here is CASRQGTPYGYTF. CDR3 bases: TGTGCCAGCAGACAGGGGACTCCCTATGGCTACACCTTC.

The rearrangement joins TRBV2 to TRBJ2-2; 8 bases align to TRBD1. Unmatched junction bases numbered 6, after V lost 7 bases and J lost 2 bases. This CDR3 comprises 15 residues. Germline V gives CDR1 SNHLY, CDR2 FYNNEI. The CDR3, as DNA: TGTGCCAGCATTTGGGACAGGAGTAACACCGGGGAGCTGTTTTTT. This translates into CASIWDRSNTGELFF.

V and J are TRBV9 and TRBJ1-3, with D tentatively TRBD1 (6 bases). Trimming took 4 bases from V and 4 from J, leaving 12 bases between them. CDR1 and CDR2 (germline): SGDLS, YYNGEE. CDR3 size: 14 residues. The CDR3 DNA reads TGTGCCAGCAGCTCCGGACAGCGGGGAAACACCATATATTTT. This gives the protein CASSSGQRGNTIYF.

This clone was seen a handful of times. The V gene is TRBV28, the J gene TRBJ2-3, with TRBD2 identical over 12 bases. CDR3 length: 16 residues. Looked up from germline, CDR1 is MDHEN and CDR2 is SYDVKM. V lost 5 bases and J lost 2; bases outside the gene matches: 5. In DNA, the CDR3 is TGTGCCAGCAGTATGACTAGCGGGGGTTTCACAGATACGCAGTATTTT. Protein product: CASSMTSGGFTDTQYF.

The chain is built from TRBV28 and TRBJ2-6; TRBD1 is a possible D gene (6 bases). CDR1 and CDR2 (germline): MDHEN, SYDVKM. Trimming removed 4 bases from V and 0 bases from J, with 19 bases in between. The CDR3 covers 19 residues. CDR3 coding DNA: TGTGCCAGCAGTTCCTACAGCGCAGGGGATTTCTCTGGGGCCAACGTCCTGACTTTC. Protein product: CASSSYSAGDFSGANVLTF.

This rearrangement joins TRBV2 to TRBJ2-1; the D is unclear. Germline V gene lookup returns CDR1 SNHLY and CDR2 FYNNEI. Deletions cut 5 bases from V and 7 bases from J, with 9 bases between. This CDR3 spans 12 amino acids. In DNA form, the CDR3 reads TGTGCCAGCAGTTTCCAGAGGAATGAGCAGTTCTTC. This sequence encodes CASSFQRNEQFF.

The chain joins TRBV5-6 to TRBJ1-1; TRBD1 aligns across 12 bases. V lost 3 bases to trimming and J lost 6 bases; unmatched junction nucleotides: 6. The CDR3 has 15 residues. Germline V gene lookup returns CDR1 SGHDT and CDR2 YYEEEE. CDR3: CASSWDRGLGSEAFF. CDR3 bases: TGTGCCAGCAGCTGGGACAGGGGGCTCGGGTCTGAAGCTTTCTTT.

The chain combines TRBV6-5 with TRBJ1-2, with 8 bases matching TRBD1. The CDR3 runs 14 residues. Looked up from germline, CDR1 is MNHEY and CDR2 is SVGAGI. V lost 6 bases, J lost 2 bases, and 5 bases stayed unmatched. The DNA of the CDR3 is TGTGCCAGCAGGCCCGGACAGGGAAACTATGGCTACACCTTC. Translation gives CASRPGQGNYGYTF.

J is TRBJ2-1 and V is TRBV6-5; 12 bases match TRBD2. Trimming took 6 bases from V and 6 from J; bases not matched to a gene: 6. Germline V lookup: CDR1 MNHEY, CDR2 SVGAGI. This CDR3 spans 15 amino acids. The CDR3 reads CASRDPGLAGNEQFF. The CDR3 DNA follows: TGTGCCAGCAGGGATCCGGGACTAGCGGGCAATGAGCAGTTCTTC.

The chain employs TRBV10-3 and TRBJ2-3, with D perhaps TRBD2 (8 bases). Deletions cut 6 bases from V and 5 bases from J, with 21 bases between. Germline CDR1 reads ENHRY; CDR2 reads SYGVKD. The CDR3 consists of 16 residues. For the CDR3, the DNA is TGTGCCATCAGCCGACAGGGAGCGGGGGTCCGAGATACGCAGTATTTT. Translated, it gives CAISRQGAGVRDTQYF.

This clone was observed a handful of times. The chain carries TRBV5-1 and TRBJ1-1; 9 bases align to TRBD1. The V gene end was trimmed by 5 bases and the J gene end by 0 bases; junction bases not matched to a gene: 5. This CDR3 is built from 15 residues. CDR1 SGHRS and CDR2 YFSETQ come from the germline V gene. CDR3 DNA: TGCGCCAGCAGGCGGGACAGGGCGATGAACACTGAAGCTTTCTTT. Translating it yields CASRRDRAMNTEAFF.